This is a list of T cell receptor beta chains from one sample in a study of cytomegalovirus exposure and HLA in healthy donors. Assay: immunoSEQ multiplex PCR; the TCRdb copy retains only in-frame clones and omits some. The table shows some 140,000 clones, with about four fifths occurring only once. Sequenced input: PBMCs. The receptors derive from a female donor in good health and CMV-seronegative. Both conserved end residues are part of each CDR3. A D gene is named only where the DNA matches it firmly. Not all rows give a size; the values are once, few, many and, for expanded clones, a class.

>-|TRBJ2-7|TRBV27|TRBD2
TGTGCCAGCAGTAACCCCATTGGGCTAGCGGGGCTCTACGAGCAGTACTTC
CASSNPIGLAGLYEQYF
>once|TRBJ2-7|TRBV27|TRBD1
TGTGCCAGCAGTTTACTTGGGACAGGGGTCGAGCAGTACTTC
CASSLLGTGVEQYF
>-|TRBJ1-2|TRBV4-3|-
TGCGCCAGCAGCCAGGACCCACAGGGCTACTATGGCTACACCTTC
CASSQDPQGYYGYTF
>-|TRBJ2-3|TRBV25-1|-
TGTGCCAGCAGTGATTCGTCTAGCAAGGATACGCAGTATTTT
CASSDSSSKDTQYF
>-|TRBJ1-2|TRBV4-3|-
TGCGCCAGCAGCCAAGAGTCACCTCACGGACAATTTTACTATGGCTACACCTTC
CASSQESPHGQFYYGYTF
>-|TRBJ2-6|TRBV19|TRBD1
TGTGCCAGTAGAACAGGGGGCTATGTCTCTGGGGCCAACGTCCTGACTTTC
CASRTGGYVSGANVLTF
>-|TRBJ1-2|TRBV29-1|TRBD1
TGCAGCGTTTCAGGGGGCAATCGCTATGGCTACACCTTC
CSVSGGNRYGYTF
>-|TRBJ2-3|TRBV7-2|-
TGTGCCAGCAGCTTGGGGCCCGGGCGGGGCCCCACGCAGTATTTT
CASSLGPGRGPTQYF
>-|TRBJ2-5|TRBV7-7|TRBD2
TGTGCTAGCAGCTACAGAGCGGGGACTCAAGAGACCCAGTACTTC
CASSYRAGTQETQYF
>-|TRBJ2-5|TRBV19|-
TGTGCCAGTAGTATACGAAAAGGAGACCAAGAGACCCAGTACTTC
CASSIRKGDQETQYF
>-|TRBJ1-1|TRBV7-2|TRBD1
TGTGCCAGCAGCGCCAGACAGGGTTACACTGAAGCTTTCTTT
CASSARQGYTEAFF
>-|TRBJ2-7|TRBV29-1|-
TGCAGCGTTGAACAGGGCGGATACGAGCAGTACTTC
CSVEQGGYEQYF
>-|TRBJ2-3|TRBV5-1|TRBD2
TGCGCCAGCAGCTCTAGCGGGGGAGATACGCAGTATTTT
CASSSSGGDTQYF
>once|TRBJ1-2|TRBV30|TRBD1
TGTGCCTGGAGTTCTCAGGGGGGAAACTATGGCTACACCTTC
CAWSSQGGNYGYTF
>-|TRBJ1-2|TRBV27|-
TGTGCCAGCGGCGGGGGCGGGATCTATGGCTACACCTTC
CASGGGGIYGYTF
>-|TRBJ2-5|TRBV7-7|-
TGTGCTAGCAGCTTAGGAGGGACAGAGAAAGAGACCCAGTACTTC
CASSLGGTEKETQYF
>-|TRBJ1-1|TRBV11-3|-
TGTGCCAGCAGCTTAAACACTTGGGCAGACAACACTGAAGCTTTCTTT
CASSLNTWADNTEAFF
>-|TRBJ1-5|TRBV30|-
TGTGCCTGGGGACAGTCTAATAGCAATCAGCCCCAGCATTTT
CAWGQSNSNQPQHF
>-|TRBJ1-4|TRBV19|-
TGTGCCAGTAGTATAGATCCCTTGGGTCCAGGAGGGAATGAAAAACTGTTTTTT
CASSIDPLGPGGNEKLFF
>-|TRBJ1-2|TRBV5-1|TRBD1
TGCGCCAGCAGTCCTCGCTCTCAGGGGGGTGCCCTCTATGGCTACACCTTC
CASSPRSQGGALYGYTF
>-|TRBJ2-1|TRBV2|TRBD1
TGTGCCAGCACCGGGACAGGGGGTGTCGAGCAGTTCTTC
CASTGTGGVEQFF
>-|TRBJ1-2|TRBV21-1|-
TGTGCCAGCAGCAAACAGGGCAGGAGCTATGGCTACACCTTC
CASSKQGRSYGYTF
>once|TRBJ1-2|TRBV28|TRBD1
TGTGCCAGCAGTTCCGGGACAGTAAACTATGGCTACACCTTC
CASSSGTVNYGYTF
>once|TRBJ1-5|TRBV30|-
TGTGCCTGGAGTCAGGGACACGGGGATCAGCCCCAGCATTTT
CAWSQGHGDQPQHF
>-|TRBJ1-1|TRBV2|-
TGTGCCAGCGGGAAGGGGCTCACTGAAGCTTTCTTT
CASGKGLTEAFF
>once|TRBJ2-7|TRBV27|-
TGTGCCAGCAGTTGGGGGGTTGCCTACGAGCAGTACTTC
CASSWGVAYEQYF
>-|TRBJ2-2|TRBV7-2|-
TGTGCCAGCAGTCTGGGGCGCAACACCGGGGAGCTGTTTTTT
CASSLGRNTGELFF